This T cell receptor beta chain was sequenced during a study of Ad26.COV2.S vaccination and SARS-CoV-2 variants. Regarding treatment: around 19 received Ad26.COV2.S at low or high dose, single or two shots; roughly 5 received placebo; per-sample allocation not given. Vaccine and placebo recipients were sampled on day 63 after the first injection. The shot given was an Ad26 vector that makes Wuhan-strain SARS-CoV-2 spike. The V end lost 0 bases, the J end lost 7 bases, and 6 bases lay between the germline ends. Germline values: CDR1 SGHDN, CDR2 FVKESK. The CDR3 is 12 amino acids. Here immunoSEQ multiplex PCR was the method, and the copy in TCRdb shows in-frame clones only, minus some. The sample lists roughly 300,000 clones, 86% seen once, with around 11% in the top ten. A remark on this clone: Within the sample, other DNA sequences also encode this same CDR3.

This clonotype originated in a person between 18 and 60 years old who received the Ad26.COV2.S COVID-19 vaccine or a placebo. Sequenced material: peripheral blood, taken in a trial of Ad26.COV2.S vaccine versus placebo. V gene TRBV14 combines with J gene TRBJ1-2, with no clear D. As DNA, the CDR3 is TGTGCCAGCAGCCAAGATCGGGTTGGCTACACCTTC. Protein product: CASSQDRVGYTF. The whole variable domain, remainder taken from reference TRBV14 and TRBJ1-2, is EAGVTQFPSHSVIEKGQTVTLRCDPISGHDNLYWYRRVMGKEIKFLLHFVKESKQDESGMPNNRFLAERTGGTYSTLKVQPAELEDSGVYFCASSQDRVGYTFGSGTRLTVV.